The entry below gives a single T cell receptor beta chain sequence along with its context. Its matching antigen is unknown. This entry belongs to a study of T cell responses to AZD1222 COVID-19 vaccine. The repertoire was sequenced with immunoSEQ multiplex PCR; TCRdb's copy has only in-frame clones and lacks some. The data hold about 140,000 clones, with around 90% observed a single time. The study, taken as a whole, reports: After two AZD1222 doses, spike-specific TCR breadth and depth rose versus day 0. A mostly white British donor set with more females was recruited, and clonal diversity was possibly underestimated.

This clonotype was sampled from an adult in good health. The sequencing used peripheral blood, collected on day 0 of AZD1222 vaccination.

The CDR3 DNA is TGTGCCAGCACCCGCCTTACAGGGGGCATGGGAAACACCATATATTTT. Protein sequence: CASTRLTGGMGNTIYF. V gene TRBV28 combines with J gene TRBJ1-3; TRBD1 matches at 9 bases. The CDR3 extends over 16 amino acids. The V gene end was trimmed by 7 bases and the J gene end by 4 bases; junction bases not matched to a gene: 11. The germline gives CDR1 MDHEN, CDR2 SYDVKM.